The 15 T cell receptor beta chains presented below share a single source sample, sequenced in a study of regulatory T cells in long-lasting Graves disease. Time point: newly diagnosed GD, antithyroid drugs for less than 3 months. PBMC-extracted RNA yielded the TCR library. Investigators prepared the TCR beta libraries by applying iRepertoire HTBI primers and Arm-PCR of CDR3 regions. TCRdb re-called the multiplex PCR reads with MiXCR, one entry per CDR3 protein. The sample has 400,000 to 500,000 distinct CDR3 sequences, about a sixth seen once; the top ten hold under 30%. This same sample was also part of a study on T cells in Graves' hyperthyroidism and ophthalmopathy.

The input for sequencing was peripheral blood mononuclear cells (PBMCs), taken at new diagnosis, from a patient treated with antithyroid drugs. These receptors all stem from a woman between 18 and 29 years old with Graves disease.

This clonotype came up many times. The CDR3 DNA follows: TGTGCCAGCAGTCTTGGACTACCCACAGATACGCAGTATTTT. This translates into CASSLGLPTDTQYF. V gene TRBV28 combines with J gene TRBJ2-3; D perhaps matches TRBD2 (6 bases). Germline V CDR1 and CDR2: MDHEN, SYDVKM. Trimming removed 5 bases from V and 2 bases from J, with 11 bases in between. The CDR3 consists of 14 residues.

A word on this clonotype: A far larger clone is off by one base, so a read error is likely. The chain recombines TRBV7-3 with TRBJ2-5; 12 bases fit TRBD2. The J call may be wrong; the DNA end is better matched by TRBJ2-1. This CDR3 has 18 residues. The germline CDR1 and CDR2 sequences are SGHTA and FQGTGA. The CDR3, as DNA: TGTGCCAGCAGCTTAACGTTTACCGGACTAGCGGGAATCAATGAGCAGTTCTTC. This encodes CASSLTFTGLAGINEQFF.

This clonotype was detected many times. The chain joins TRBV18 to TRBJ2-5, with 8 bases lining up with TRBD1. The ends lost 4 bases at V and 5 bases at J; junction bases unmatched: 3. CDR1 is KGHSH, CDR2 LQKENI, per germline. The CDR3 loop spans 13 amino acids. CDR3 nucleotide sequence: TGTGCCAGCTCACGGACAGGGAAGGAGACCCAGTACTTC. Translated: CASSRTGKETQYF.

Many counts were recorded for this clonotype. The V call is TRBV28, the J call TRBJ1-5; 9 bases line up with TRBD1. The CDR3 has 14 residues. Losses at the gene ends were 8 bases for V and 2 bases for J; bases not matched to a gene: 4. Germline CDR1 reads MDHEN; CDR2 reads SYDVKM. The DNA of the CDR3 is TGTGCCAGCCTACAGGGGGCAGGCAATCAGCCCCAGCATTTT. It specifies CASLQGAGNQPQHF.

Concerning this clonotype itself: Being one base from a much bigger clone, this may be a read error. The rearrangement links TRBV20-1 to TRBJ1-5; no reliable D call. Germline loops: CDR1 DFQATT, CDR2 SNEGSKA (reference sequence). Trimming removed 0 bases at V and 7 bases at J, with 10 bases between. CDR3 length: 13 residues. The CDR3 loop reads CSARDQQEQPQHF. CDR3 in DNA: TGCAGTGCTAGAGATCAGCAAGAACAGCCCCAGCATTTT.

This clonotype was recorded many times. V gene TRBV6-5 combines with J gene TRBJ1-2; a weak D match, TRBD1 (5 bases). V was cut by 2 bases and J by 6 bases, with 7 bases left in between. The CDR3 is 12 residues long. Germline V gene lookup returns CDR1 MNHEY and CDR2 SVGAGI. This chain's CDR3 is CASSYEGDGYTF. DNA for the CDR3: TGTGCCAGCAGTTACGAAGGGGATGGCTACACCTTC.

This clonotype was detected many times. The chain combines TRBV6-1 with TRBJ2-7, with 9 bases fitting TRBD2. The CDR3 is 14 residues long. Germline CDR1 MNHNS, CDR2 SASEGT. V shed 5 bases and J 3 bases; nucleotides not matched to a gene: 5. Written as DNA, the CDR3 is TGTGCCAGCAGTCCCGGACTAGCGAACTACGAGCAGTACTTC. Encoded protein: CASSPGLANYEQYF.

This clonotype was detected many times. The CDR3 is CATSDLRRPGNEQFF. The CDR3 DNA follows: TGTGCCACCAGTGATTTGCGGCGGCCAGGCAATGAGCAGTTCTTC. This sequence joins TRBV24-1 and TRBJ2-1, with D hard to call. V lost 0 bases to trimming and J lost 6 bases, with 11 bases between them. The CDR3 runs 15 residues. Germline-derived CDR1 and CDR2 are KGHDR and SFDVKD.

The V gene is TRBV20-1, the J gene TRBJ2-3, with TRBD2 matching over 8 bases. CDR1 and CDR2 from the germline V gene are DFQATT and SNEGSKA (reference sequence). CDR3 length: 16 amino acids. V lost 3 bases and J lost 0; bases outside the gene matches: 8. The CDR3 DNA follows: TGCAGTGCTAGCGGGAGGGCGGTTTCTAGCACAGATACGCAGTATTTT. Protein product: CSASGRAVSSTDTQYF.

This clonotype turned up a few times. A junction end diverges from the germline sequence, so it may reflect a read error. The chain employs TRBV27 and TRBJ2-1, with D unresolved. CDR3 length: 17 amino acids. The V gene's germline CDR1 is MNHEY and CDR2 SMNVEV (reference sequence). CDR3 in amino acids: CASSLAARILSFNEQFF. Here the CDR3 DNA reads TGTGCCAGCAGTTTAGCGGCGAGGATCCTTTCCTTCAATGAGCAGTTCTTC.

There are many counts of this clonotype. V gene TRBV11-1 combines with J gene TRBJ1-1; D is ambiguous. Germline values: CDR1 SGHAT, CDR2 FQDESV (reference sequence). The CDR3 is 15 amino acids. Trimming pared 5 bases from V and 1 base from J, leaving 14 bases between. The CDR3 here is CASSPPGVENTEAFF. Written as DNA, the CDR3 is TGTGCCAGCAGCCCCCCTGGGGTCGAGAACACTGAAGCTTTCTTT.

Many counts were recorded for this clonotype. J is TRBJ1-4 and V is TRBV12-3 or TRBV12-4, with TRBD1 matching over 12 bases. V was clipped by 6 bases and J by 2 bases; unmatched bases: 1. The CDR3 spans 15 residues. CDR3 nucleotides: TGTGCCAGCAGGGGGACAGGGGGCACTAATGAAAAACTGTTTTTT. Residues: CASRGTGGTNEKLFF.

This clonotype was observed at least ten times. This CDR3 reads CSAALAGYTEAFF. The DNA of the CDR3 is TGCAGTGCTGCTTTGGCAGGTTACACTGAAGCTTTCTTT. The chain links TRBV20-1 to TRBJ1-1; D is uncertain. The CDR3 sequence is 13 residues long. CDR1 is DFQATT, CDR2 SNEGSKA, per germline (reference sequence). V dropped 5 bases and J dropped 3 bases, with 13 bases sitting between them.

This chain uses TRBV28 with TRBJ2-2, with D uncertain. This CDR3 comprises 13 residues. CDR1 is MDHEN, CDR2 SYDVKM, per germline. V lost 11 bases and J 4 bases, leaving 14 bases between the germline ends. CDR3 sequence reads: CAGQAPSTGELFF. For the CDR3, the DNA is TGTGCCGGGCAAGCCCCCAGCACCGGGGAGCTGTTTTTT.

The table lists this clonotype with a few counts. The chain uses TRBV28 and TRBJ1-5; 7 bases match TRBD1. With 1 base clipped from V and 1 base from J, the junction kept 4 bases outside the gene matches. The CDR3 sequence is 16 residues long. Looked up from germline, CDR1 is MDHEN and CDR2 is SYDVKM. CDR3: CASSLFDRASNQPQHF. Written as DNA, the CDR3 is TGTGCCAGCAGTTTATTCGACAGGGCAAGCAATCAGCCCCAGCATTTT.